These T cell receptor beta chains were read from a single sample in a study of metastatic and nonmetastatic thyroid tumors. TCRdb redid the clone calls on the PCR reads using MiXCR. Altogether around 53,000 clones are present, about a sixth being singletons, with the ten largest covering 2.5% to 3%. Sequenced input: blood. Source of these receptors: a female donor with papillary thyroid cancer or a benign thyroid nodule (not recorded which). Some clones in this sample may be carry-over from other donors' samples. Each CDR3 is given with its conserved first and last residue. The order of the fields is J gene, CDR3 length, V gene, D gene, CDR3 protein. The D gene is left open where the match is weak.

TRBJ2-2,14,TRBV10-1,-,CASSALIGAGELFF
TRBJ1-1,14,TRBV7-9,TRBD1,CASSFVDRGTEAFF
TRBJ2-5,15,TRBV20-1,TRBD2,CSAGGLAGALKTQYF
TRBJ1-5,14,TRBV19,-,CASSPRPSNQPQHF
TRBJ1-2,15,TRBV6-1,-,CASSPLPAPSQGYNF
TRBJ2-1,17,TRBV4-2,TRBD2,CASSQEFRGRSYNEQFF
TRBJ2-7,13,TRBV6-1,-,CASNEAPFYEQYF
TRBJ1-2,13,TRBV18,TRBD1,CASSGQGNYGYTF
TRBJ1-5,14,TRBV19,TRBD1,CASNNGQGGQPQHF
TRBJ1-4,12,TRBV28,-,CASSLSGDKLFF
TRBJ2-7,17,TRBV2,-,CASSASIIRVLGYEQYF
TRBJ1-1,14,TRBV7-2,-,CASSLLGRNTEAFF
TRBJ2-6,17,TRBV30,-,CASRGPSRFRGANVLTF
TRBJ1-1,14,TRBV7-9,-,CASSLSQGGTEAFF
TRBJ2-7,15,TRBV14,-,CASIQVGRGSGEQYF
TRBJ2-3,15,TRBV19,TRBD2,CASSTGTSVTDTQYF
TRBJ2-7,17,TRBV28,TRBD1,CARCNLRTGQRSYEQYF
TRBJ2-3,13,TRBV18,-,CASSPPGTDTQYF
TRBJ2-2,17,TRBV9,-,CASSVPTGDEDTGELFF
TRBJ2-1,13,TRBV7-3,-,CASSLNVGGEQFF
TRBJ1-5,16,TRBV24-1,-,CATSYFGGESNQPQHF
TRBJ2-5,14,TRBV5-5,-,CASHQGNRQETQYF
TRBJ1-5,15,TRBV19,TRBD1,CASSRGPVGNQPQHF
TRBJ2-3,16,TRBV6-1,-,CASSGVWGTSTDTQYF
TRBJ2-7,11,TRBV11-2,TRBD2,CASRRGTSEYF
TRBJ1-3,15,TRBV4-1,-,CASSQIGEAGNTIYF
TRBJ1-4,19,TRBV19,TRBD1,CASSIDRRTGGRTNEKLFF
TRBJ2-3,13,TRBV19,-,CTSSGIASDTQYF
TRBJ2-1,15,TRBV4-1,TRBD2,CASRGGLAGSNEQFF
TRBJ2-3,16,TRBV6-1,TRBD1,CASSESPGQGTDTQYF
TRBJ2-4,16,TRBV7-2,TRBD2,CASSLMSGKPKNIQYF
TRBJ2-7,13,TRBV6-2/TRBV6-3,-,CASSYGPEREQYF
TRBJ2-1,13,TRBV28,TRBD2,CASRRRAGVWQFF